These 12 T cell receptor beta chains were all obtained from the same sample, sequenced in a study of T cells expressing NK-cell markers. From its re-call of the 5' RACE reads, TCRdb lists each CDR3 protein once, without DNA. The sample includes under 500,000 distinct CDR3 sequences. Sequenced input: blood T cells: a sorted CD56 or NKG2C T cell subset, CD4+ or CD8+ T cells, or bulk PBMC T cells (not recorded which). All receptors come from a woman between 18 and 75 years old in good health.

The rearrangement uses TRBV6-2 or TRBV6-3 and TRBJ2-1; as DNA is missing, the TRBD2 call by TCRdb cannot be tested. CDR1 and CDR2 (germline): MNHEY, SVGEGT. The CDR3 has 16 amino acids. The CDR3 protein is CASSRLAGGLYNEQFF.

The gene calls are TRBV4-3 and TRBJ2-3; TCRdb designates TRBD2, a call that cannot be tested without DNA. This CDR3 spans 17 amino acids. Germline values: CDR1 LGHNA, CDR2 YSLEER. This CDR3 is CASSQDRASGSPDTQYF.

The gene calls are TRBV5-1 and TRBJ2-1. This CDR3 contains 15 residues. CDR1 is SGHRS and CDR2 is YFSETQ in the germline V gene. The CDR3 loop reads CASSPTWETYNEQFF. The variable domain in full, with the rest retrieved from reference TRBV5-1 and TRBJ2-1, is KAGVTQTPRYLIKTRGQQVTLSCSPISGHRSVSWYQQTPGQGLQFLFEYFSETQRNKGNFPGRFSGRQFSNSRSEMNVSTLELGDSALYLCASSPTWETYNEQFFGPGTRLTVL.

The chain couples TRBV20-1 to TRBJ2-5; the TCRdb D gene call, TRBD1, has no DNA to confirm it. Germline V gene lookup returns CDR1 DFQATT and CDR2 SNEGSKA (reference sequence). There are 14 residues in the CDR3. The CDR3 loop is CAPSGTGGGRTQYF.

This rearrangement joins TRBV12-3 or TRBV12-4 to TRBJ1-5; as DNA is missing, the TRBD1 call by TCRdb cannot be tested. The CDR3 runs to 15 residues. The CDR3 region is CASSTTGIGNQPQHF.

The CDR3 loop reads CASSQGREGRADTQYF. The rearrangement links TRBV4-3 to TRBJ2-3; TCRdb calls TRBD2, which cannot be checked without DNA. This CDR3 is 16 amino acids long. Germline V gene sequence: CDR1 LGHNA, CDR2 YSLEER.

The chain links TRBV20-1 to TRBJ1-5; the D call of TRBD1 rests on TCRdb alone, since no DNA is present to check it. The CDR3 extends over 16 amino acids. Germline values: CDR1 DFQATT, CDR2 SNEGSKA (reference sequence). The chain's CDR3 is CSAGRGEPNSNQPQHF.

This chain uses TRBV29-1 with TRBJ2-5. CDR1 SQVTM and CDR2 ANQGSEA come from the germline V gene. This CDR3 region has 12 residues. The CDR3 loop reads CSVDRSGETQYF.

The chain has TRBV20-1 and TRBJ1-4; TCRdb returns TRBD1, unconfirmable since there is no DNA. CDR3 length: 15 amino acids. The germline V gene has CDR1 DFQATT and CDR2 SNEGSKA (reference sequence). The CDR3 is CSAPRIGGTNEKLFF.

The chain combines TRBV20-1 with TRBJ2-4; TCRdb reports TRBD1, a call that lacks DNA to check it against. This CDR3 has 15 amino acids. Germline assignment: CDR1 DFQATT and CDR2 SNEGSKA (reference sequence). The CDR3 protein is CSARDGILDKNIQYF.

The chain carries TRBV20-1 and TRBJ1-1. In germline, CDR1 is DFQATT, CDR2 SNEGSKA (reference sequence). This CDR3 has 14 amino acids. CDR3: CSARVGRWGTEAFF.

The CDR3 protein is CASSLEILAGYSYNEQFF. This chain links TRBV11-2 with TRBJ2-1; TCRdb's D call, TRBD2, is unchecked because there is no DNA. Germline CDR1 SGHAT, CDR2 FQNNGV. CDR3 length equals 18 residues.